One sample yielded the 11 T cell receptor beta chains listed below, sequenced in a study of T cell changes during pregnancy in multiple sclerosis. Generated by immunoSEQ multiplex PCR, the TCRdb table keeps only in-frame clones and is missing some. The sample has over 85,000 clones, around 93% seen once. This specimen was peripheral blood, taken in the first trimester of pregnancy. These receptors were obtained from a female donor in good health, enrolled as a control in a pregnancy study.

This rearrangement joins TRBV7-2 to TRBJ2-3; D is possibly TRBD2 (6 bases). Germline CDR1 reads SGHTA; CDR2 reads FQGNSA. Trimming stripped 5 bases from V and 6 bases from J, with 15 bases between. CDR3 length equals 14 residues. The CDR3 coding sequence is TGTGCCAGCAGCCTACCGACTAGACTGGATACGCAGTATTTT. Translating gives CASSLPTRLDTQYF.

The chain carries TRBV6-1 and TRBJ1-5; possibly TRBD1 for D (5 bases). V lost 4 bases, J lost 0 bases, and 16 bases lay in between. The length of the CDR3 is 17 residues. From germline, CDR1 is MNHNS and CDR2 SASEGT. DNA of the CDR3: TGTGCCAGCAGTGGACGTCGGGGGGAGAATAGCAATCAGCCCCAGCATTTT. Protein: CASSGRRGENSNQPQHF.

This sequence joins TRBV7-9 and TRBJ1-2; weak D call: TRBD1 (5 bases). From germline, CDR1 is SEHNR and CDR2 FQNEAQ (reference sequence). The V end lost 1 base, the J end lost 8 bases, and 14 bases lay between the germline ends. The CDR3 is made up of 14 amino acids. The CDR3 spells CASSLGDSRRGYTF. CDR3 bases: TGTGCCAGCAGCTTAGGAGACAGCCGGCGGGGCTACACCTTC. Drawing the rest from reference TRBV7-9 and TRBJ1-2, the complete variable domain is DTGVSQNPRHKITKRGQNVTFRCDPISEHNRLYWYRQTLGQGPEFLTYFQNEAQLEKSRLLSDRFSAERPKGSFSTLEIQRTEQGDSAMYLCASSLGDSRRGYTFGSGTRLTVV.

The chain has TRBV5-4 and TRBJ2-1, with 12 bases matching TRBD2. This CDR3 is 17 amino acids long. V trimming: 2 bases; J trimming: 5 bases; junction bases outside the gene matches: 8. Germline CDR1 and CDR2: SGHNT and YYREEE (reference sequence). The CDR3 protein is CASSFLAGGPRDNEQFF. CDR3 bases: TGTGCCAGCAGCTTTCTAGCGGGGGGGCCGAGGGACAATGAGCAGTTCTTC.

The chain links TRBV7-2 to TRBJ2-1, with TRBD2 matching over 11 bases. Per germline, CDR1 SGHTA and CDR2 FQGNSA. V shed 1 base, J shed 0 bases, and the junction held 5 bases outside the gene matches. This CDR3 has 18 residues. The CDR3 nucleotides read TGTGCCAGCAGCTTAGTAGCGGGGGGGCGCAGCTCCTACAATGAGCAGTTCTTC. This translates into CASSLVAGGRSSYNEQFF.

The gene calls are TRBV5-4 and TRBJ2-7; D perhaps matches TRBD2 (5 bases). Trimming shortened V by 4 bases and J by 5 bases, and 19 bases separated the two germline ends. This CDR3 is 15 amino acids long. Germline V gene lookup returns CDR1 SGHNT and CDR2 YYREEE (reference sequence). CDR3 bases: TGTGCCAGCAGCATTTCTTCGAGGGCTCAGGACGAGCAGTACTTC. It translates to CASSISSRAQDEQYF.

V gene TRBV4-2 combines with J gene TRBJ2-7; 12 bases agree with TRBD1. CDR1 and CDR2 (germline): LGHNA, YNFKEQ. J was trimmed by 4 bases and V by 8 bases; bases with no gene match: 12. The CDR3 is 16 amino acids. CDR3 region: CASSPSGQGANYEQYF. DNA of the CDR3: TGTGCCAGCTCACCCTCGGGACAGGGGGCTAATTACGAGCAGTACTTC.

V and J are TRBV5-6 and TRBJ2-7; possible D gene TRBD1, 5 bases. The V gene lost 4 bases and the J gene lost 1 base, with 9 bases spanning the gap. The CDR3 loop spans 13 amino acids. The germline gives CDR1 SGHDT, CDR2 YYEEEE. The CDR3 DNA is TGTGCCAGCAGCCCCCAGGGTTCCTACGAGCAGTACTTC. Translation: CASSPQGSYEQYF.

This clone was recorded once. The gene calls are TRBV4-2 and TRBJ1-2; weak D call: TRBD1 (5 bases). The CDR3 contains 14 residues. CDR1 is LGHNA and CDR2 is YNFKEQ in the germline V gene. Trimming shortened V by 0 bases and J by 0 bases, and 5 bases separated the two germline ends. In DNA, the CDR3 is TGTGCCAGCAGCCAAGACAGGGCTAACTATGGCTACACCTTC. It codes for CASSQDRANYGYTF.

This chain joins TRBV9 and TRBJ1-2, with D unclear. Germline V CDR1 and CDR2: SGDLS, YYNGEE. There are 14 residues in the CDR3. V lost 4 bases and J 0 bases, leaving 10 bases between the germline ends. Here the CDR3 DNA reads TGTGCCAGCAGCCCCGGTCCTGCTAACTATGGCTACACCTTC. Amino acids: CASSPGPANYGYTF.

The chain couples TRBV29-1 to TRBJ2-3; 8 nucleotides line up with TRBD1. The germline V gene has CDR1 SQVTM and CDR2 ANQGSEA. After removal of 4 bases from V and 10 bases from J, the junction contained 10 bases not matched to a gene. This CDR3 comprises 13 residues. CDR3 nucleotide sequence: TGCAGCGTTGGGGCCACAGGGGGAAGTGCGCAGTATTTT. The encoded protein is CSVGATGGSAQYF.